This T cell receptor (beta chain) was identified during a study of T cells in Graves' hyperthyroidism and ophthalmopathy. Study findings and constraints: Separating ophthalmopathy from stable hyperthyroidism was achieved by a 13 V-J model. Among clonotypes expanded in thyroid above 0.001, most were also found in blood. Ophthalmopathy got predicted by the model a median about six months before its onset.

The V and J ends lost 2 bases and 0 bases respectively, with 9 bases between them. The germline gives CDR1 SGHDT, CDR2 YYEEEE. The CDR3 length is 15 residues. Diagnostic assessment was based on clinical symptoms, serum thyroxine and TRAb, thyroid ultrasound and orbital computed tomography. It was RNA transcripts that yielded the amplified TCR beta CDR3 regions. Researchers ran a first-round RT-PCR on the TCR CDR3 using the HTBI primer set. A single record per CDR3 protein comes from TCRdb applying MiXCR to the multiplex PCR reads. The table shows 250,000 to 300,000 distinct CDR3 sequences, with roughly 15% occurring only once. The sample holds a few counts of this clonotype. Its antigen is undetermined.

The sequenced material came from blood. This TCR derives from a woman between 45 and 65 years old with Graves' hyperthyroidism that later progressed to Graves' ophthalmopathy. The chain carries TRBV5-6 and TRBJ1-5; no definite D call. The chain's CDR3 is CASSFLGNSNQPQHF. The CDR3 DNA reads as TGTGCCAGCAGCTTTCTCGGAAATAGCAATCAGCCCCAGCATTTT.